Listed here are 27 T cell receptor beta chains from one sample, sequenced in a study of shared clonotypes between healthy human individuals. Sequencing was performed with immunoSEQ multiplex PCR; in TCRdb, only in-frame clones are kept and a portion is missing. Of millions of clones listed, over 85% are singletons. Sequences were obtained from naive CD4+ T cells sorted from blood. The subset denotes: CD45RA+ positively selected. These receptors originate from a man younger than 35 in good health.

The CDR3 sequence: CATSRDRAKGGTNYGYTF. For the CDR3, the DNA is TGTGCCACCAGCAGAGATCGGGCGAAGGGGGGAACTAACTATGGCTACACCTTC. This rearrangement joins TRBV15 to TRBJ1-2; D is perhaps TRBD1 (6 bases). The germline V and J ends were trimmed by 0 bases and 0 bases, with 17 bases remaining between them. Germline values: CDR1 LNHNV, CDR2 YYDKDF (reference sequence). This CDR3 spans 18 amino acids.

CDR3 sequence: CASSQAQTSSYYEQYF. CDR3 coding DNA: TGCGCCAGCAGCCAAGCCCAGACTAGCAGCTACTACGAGCAGTACTTC. This chain connects TRBV4-3 to TRBJ2-7, with 7 positions matching TRBD2. With V trimmed by 1 base and J by 3 bases, 9 bases remained unmatched. The CDR3 covers 16 residues. From germline, CDR1 is LGHNA and CDR2 YSLEER.

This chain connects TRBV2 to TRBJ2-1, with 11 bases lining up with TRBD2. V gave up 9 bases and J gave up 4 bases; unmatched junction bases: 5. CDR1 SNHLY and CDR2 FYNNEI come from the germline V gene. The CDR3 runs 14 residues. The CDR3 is CASLAGGQYNEQFF. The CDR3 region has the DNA TGTGCCAGTCTAGCGGGAGGTCAGTACAATGAGCAGTTCTTC.

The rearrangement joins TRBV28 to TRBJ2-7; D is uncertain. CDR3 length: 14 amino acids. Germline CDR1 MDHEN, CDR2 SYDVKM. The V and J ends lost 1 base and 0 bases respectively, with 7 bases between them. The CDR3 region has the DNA TGTGCCAGCAGTTTATCGATGAGCTCCTACGAGCAGTACTTC. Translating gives CASSLSMSSYEQYF. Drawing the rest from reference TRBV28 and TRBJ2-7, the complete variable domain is DVKVTQSSRYLVKRTGEKVFLECVQDMDHENMFWYRQDPGLGLRLIYFSYDVKMKEKGDIPEGYSVSREKKERFSLILESASTNQTSMYLCASSLSMSSYEQYFGPGTRLTVT.

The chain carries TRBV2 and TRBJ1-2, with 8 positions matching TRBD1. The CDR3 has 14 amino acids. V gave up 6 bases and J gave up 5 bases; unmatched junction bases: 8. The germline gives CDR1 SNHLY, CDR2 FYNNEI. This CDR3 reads CASSATGGVYGYTF. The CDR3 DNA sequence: TGTGCCAGCAGCGCCACAGGGGGGGTGTATGGCTACACCTTC.

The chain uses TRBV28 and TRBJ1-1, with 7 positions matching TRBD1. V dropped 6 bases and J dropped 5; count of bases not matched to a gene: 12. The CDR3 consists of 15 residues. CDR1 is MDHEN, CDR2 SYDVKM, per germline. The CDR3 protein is CASSPDRVGGTEAFF. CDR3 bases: TGTGCCAGCAGCCCTGACAGGGTCGGAGGGACTGAAGCTTTCTTT.

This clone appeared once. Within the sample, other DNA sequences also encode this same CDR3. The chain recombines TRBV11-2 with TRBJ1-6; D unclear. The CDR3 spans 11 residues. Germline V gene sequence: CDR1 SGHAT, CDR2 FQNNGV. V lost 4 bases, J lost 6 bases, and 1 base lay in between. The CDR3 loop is CASSSNSPLHF. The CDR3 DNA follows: TGTGCCAGCAGCTCTAATTCACCCCTCCACTTT.

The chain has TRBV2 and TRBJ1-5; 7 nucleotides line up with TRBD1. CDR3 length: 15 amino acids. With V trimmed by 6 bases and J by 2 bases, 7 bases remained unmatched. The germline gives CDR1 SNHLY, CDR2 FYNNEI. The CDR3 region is CASRHRGLGNQPQHF. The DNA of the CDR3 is TGTGCCAGCAGACACAGGGGTTTAGGCAATCAGCCCCAGCATTTT.

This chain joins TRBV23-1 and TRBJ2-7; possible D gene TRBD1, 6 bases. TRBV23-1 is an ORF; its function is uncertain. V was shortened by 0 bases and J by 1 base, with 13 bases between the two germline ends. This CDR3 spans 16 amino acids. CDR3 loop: CASSQSTTGCSYEQYF. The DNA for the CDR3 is TGCGCCAGCAGTCAATCGACGACAGGTTGTTCCTACGAGCAGTACTTC.

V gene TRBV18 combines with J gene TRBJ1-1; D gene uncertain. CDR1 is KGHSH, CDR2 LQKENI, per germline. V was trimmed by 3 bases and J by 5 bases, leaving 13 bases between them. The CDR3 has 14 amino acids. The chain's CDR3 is CASSPPVGFTEAFF. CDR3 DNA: TGTGCCAGCTCACCTCCAGTCGGGTTTACTGAAGCTTTCTTT.

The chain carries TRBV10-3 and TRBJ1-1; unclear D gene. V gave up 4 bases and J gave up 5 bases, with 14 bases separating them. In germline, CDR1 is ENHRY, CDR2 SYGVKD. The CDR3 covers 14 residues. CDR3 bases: TGTGCCATCAGTGTGGGCGTTGGGTGGACTGAAGCTTTCTTT. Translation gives CAISVGVGWTEAFF.

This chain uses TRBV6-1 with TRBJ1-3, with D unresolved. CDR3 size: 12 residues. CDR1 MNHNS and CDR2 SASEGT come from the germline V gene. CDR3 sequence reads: CCTRRPGNTIYF. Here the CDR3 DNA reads TGTTGCACCAGGAGGCCTGGAAACACCATATATTTT.

CDR3 sequence: CASSLPREGYEQYF. The DNA of the CDR3 is TGCGCCAGCAGCCTCCCCAGGGAGGGGTACGAGCAGTACTTC. The chain combines TRBV5-1 with TRBJ2-7; 7 bases fit TRBD2. Trimming cost V 4 bases and J 4 bases; bases outside gene matches: 8. This CDR3 has 14 amino acids. The germline CDR1 and CDR2 sequences are SGHRS and YFSETQ.

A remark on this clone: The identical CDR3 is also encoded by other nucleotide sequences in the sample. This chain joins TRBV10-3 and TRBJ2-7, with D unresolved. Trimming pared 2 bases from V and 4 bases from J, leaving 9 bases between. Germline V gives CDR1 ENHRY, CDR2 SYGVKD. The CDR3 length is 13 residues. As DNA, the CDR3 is TGTGCCATCAGTGAGGGGCTACCTTACGAGCAGTACTTC. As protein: CAISEGLPYEQYF.

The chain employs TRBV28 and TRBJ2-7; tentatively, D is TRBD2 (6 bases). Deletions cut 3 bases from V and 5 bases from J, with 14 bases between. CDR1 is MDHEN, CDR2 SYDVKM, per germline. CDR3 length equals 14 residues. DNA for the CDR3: TGTGCCAGCAGTTTGAGATCTAGCGCTGACGAGCAGTACTTC. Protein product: CASSLRSSADEQYF.

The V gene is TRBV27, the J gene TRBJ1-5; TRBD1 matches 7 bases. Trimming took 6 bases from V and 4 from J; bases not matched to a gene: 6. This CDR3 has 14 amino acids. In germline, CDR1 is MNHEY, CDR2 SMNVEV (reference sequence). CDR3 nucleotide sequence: TGTGCCAGCAGGCAGGGACAGCCTAATCAGCCCCAGCATTTT. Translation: CASRQGQPNQPQHF.

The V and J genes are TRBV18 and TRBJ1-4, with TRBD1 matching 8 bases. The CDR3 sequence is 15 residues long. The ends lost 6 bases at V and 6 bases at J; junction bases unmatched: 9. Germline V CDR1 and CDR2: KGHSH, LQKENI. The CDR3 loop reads CASSPGQGRDEKLFF. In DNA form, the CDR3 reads TGTGCCAGCTCCCCTGGACAGGGTAGAGATGAAAAACTGTTTTTT.

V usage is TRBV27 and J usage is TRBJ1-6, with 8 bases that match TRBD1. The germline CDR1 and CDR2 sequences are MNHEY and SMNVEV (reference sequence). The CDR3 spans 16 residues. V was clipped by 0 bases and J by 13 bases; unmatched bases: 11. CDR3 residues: CASSLSGQVNLRPLHF. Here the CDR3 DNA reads TGTGCCAGCAGTTTATCGGGACAGGTCAATTTGCGCCCCCTCCACTTT.

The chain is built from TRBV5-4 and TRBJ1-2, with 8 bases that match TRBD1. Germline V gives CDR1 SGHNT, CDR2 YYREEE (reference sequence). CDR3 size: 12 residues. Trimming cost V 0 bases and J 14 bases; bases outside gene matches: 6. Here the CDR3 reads CASSLGDRFLTF. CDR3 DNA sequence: TGTGCCAGCAGCTTGGGGGACAGGTTTCTAACCTTC. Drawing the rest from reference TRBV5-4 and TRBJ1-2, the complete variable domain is ETGVTQSPTHLIKTRGQQVTLRCSSQSGHNTVSWYQQALGQGPQFIFQYYREEENGRGNFPPRFSGLQFPNYSSELNVNALELDDSALYLCASSLGDRFLTFGSGTRLTVV.

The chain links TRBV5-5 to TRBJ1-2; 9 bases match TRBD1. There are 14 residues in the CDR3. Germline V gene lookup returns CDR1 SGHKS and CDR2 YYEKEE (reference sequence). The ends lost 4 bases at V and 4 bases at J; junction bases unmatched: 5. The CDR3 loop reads CASSEGQGAYGYTF. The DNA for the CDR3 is TGTGCCAGCAGCGAGGGACAGGGTGCCTATGGCTACACCTTC.

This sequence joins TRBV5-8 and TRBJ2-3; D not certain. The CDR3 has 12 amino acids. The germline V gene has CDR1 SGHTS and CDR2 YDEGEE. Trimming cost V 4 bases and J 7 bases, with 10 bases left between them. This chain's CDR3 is CASSRPYYTQYF. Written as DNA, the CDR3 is TGTGCCAGCAGCCGACCCTATTATACGCAGTATTTT.

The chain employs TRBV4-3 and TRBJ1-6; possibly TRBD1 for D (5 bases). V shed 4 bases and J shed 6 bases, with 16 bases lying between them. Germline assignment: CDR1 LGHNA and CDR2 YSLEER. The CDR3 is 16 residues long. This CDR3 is CASSRWVGDGNSPLHF. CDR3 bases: TGCGCCAGCAGCCGATGGGTAGGGGATGGTAATTCACCCCTCCACTTT.

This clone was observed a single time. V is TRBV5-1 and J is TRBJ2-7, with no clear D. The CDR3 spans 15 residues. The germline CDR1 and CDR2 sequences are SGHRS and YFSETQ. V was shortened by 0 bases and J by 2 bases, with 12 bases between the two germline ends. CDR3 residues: CASSLVARTAYEQYF. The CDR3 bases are TGCGCCAGCAGCTTGGTAGCTAGAACGGCCTACGAGCAGTACTTC.

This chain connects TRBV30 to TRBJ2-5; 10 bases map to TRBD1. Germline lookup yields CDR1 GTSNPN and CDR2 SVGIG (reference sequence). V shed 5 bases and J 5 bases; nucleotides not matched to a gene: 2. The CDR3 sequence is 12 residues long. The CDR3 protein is CAWDRGPETQYF. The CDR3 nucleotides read TGTGCCTGGGACAGGGGGCCGGAGACCCAGTACTTC.

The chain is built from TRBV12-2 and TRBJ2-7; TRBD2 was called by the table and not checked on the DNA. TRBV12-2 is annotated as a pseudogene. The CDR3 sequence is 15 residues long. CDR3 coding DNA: TGTGCAAGTCGCTTTAAGATCGGGGACTCCTACGAGCAGTACTTC. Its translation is CASRFKIGDSYEQYF.

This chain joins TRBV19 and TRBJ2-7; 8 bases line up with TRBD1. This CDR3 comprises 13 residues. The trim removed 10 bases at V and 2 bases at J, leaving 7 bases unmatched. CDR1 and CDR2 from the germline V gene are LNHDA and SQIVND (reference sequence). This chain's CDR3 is CATQGALAYEQYF. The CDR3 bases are TGTGCCACTCAGGGGGCTTTGGCCTACGAGCAGTACTTC.

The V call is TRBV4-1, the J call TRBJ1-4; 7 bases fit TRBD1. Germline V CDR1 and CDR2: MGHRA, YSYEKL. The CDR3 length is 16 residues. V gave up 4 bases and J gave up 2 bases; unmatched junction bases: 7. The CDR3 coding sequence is TGCGCCAGCAGCCGAGTAGGGGGCACTACTAATGAAAAACTGTTTTTT. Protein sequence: CASSRVGGTTNEKLFF.